The text below deals with one T cell receptor beta chain. The antigen remains unidentified. These data come from a study of T cell responses to AZD1222 COVID-19 vaccine. Study outcomes and limitations: Spike-specific TCR breadth and depth went up after people got two AZD1222 doses. The study reported that nearly half of spike-specific TCRs target unmutated variant regions. Mapped onto spike, vaccine-associated CD4 TCRs spanned it and were dominant at 160-218 and 743-854. White British ancestry dominated among donors, who included more females, and clonal diversity was possibly underestimated.

J gave up 6 bases and V 9 bases, and 11 bases lay outside the gene matches. The CDR3 loop spans 15 amino acids. Germline V gives CDR1 KGHDR, CDR2 SFDVKD. Profiled with immunoSEQ multiplex PCR; TCRdb holds only in-frame clones, not every one. The sample carries 140,000 to 150,000 clones, 91% recorded once. Sequences were derived from peripheral blood, sampled 28 days after the second AZD1222 dose. The TCR comes from an adult who received the AZD1222 COVID-19 vaccine. This rearrangement joins TRBV24-1 to TRBJ2-2; 8 nucleotides line up with TRBD2. The CDR3 DNA is TGTGCCACCGGTCCGGGGGGGCCCCACGCCGGGGAGCTGTTTTTT. It codes for CATGPGGPHAGELFF.